This T cell receptor (beta chain) came from a study of T-cell memory formation after mild COVID-19. V gave up 1 base and J gave up 8 bases; unmatched junction bases: 5. CDR3 size: 15 residues. CDR1 is SGHVS, CDR2 FNYEAQ, per germline. TCRdb ran MiXCR on the 5' RACE reads and lists one entry per CDR3 protein. The sample contains 250,000 to 300,000 distinct CDR3 sequences, 15% to 20% of which appear only once. Sequencing was carried out using PBMCs or a T cell subset sorted from them (not recorded which). This chain connects TRBV7-6 to TRBJ2-1, with TRBD1 matching 10 bases. The TCR comes from a man aged 18 to 29 who had mild COVID-19 (a few samples of this study predate the infection). Cell type and time point are not known. CDR3: CASSLEGTGAHEQFF. The CDR3 nucleotides read TGTGCCAGCAGCTTAGAGGGGACAGGGGCCCATGAGCAGTTCTTC.